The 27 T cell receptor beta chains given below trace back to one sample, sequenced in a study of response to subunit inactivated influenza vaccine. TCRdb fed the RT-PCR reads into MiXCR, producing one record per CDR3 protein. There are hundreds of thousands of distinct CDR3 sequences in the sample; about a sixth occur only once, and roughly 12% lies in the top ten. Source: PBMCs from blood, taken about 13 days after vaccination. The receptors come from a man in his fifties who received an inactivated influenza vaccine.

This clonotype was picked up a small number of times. Here the CDR3 DNA reads TGTGCCAGCACACCCGGGACAGGATCAACAGATACGCAGTATTTT. It specifies CASTPGTGSTDTQYF. V usage is TRBV28 and J usage is TRBJ2-3; 8 bases fit TRBD1. CDR1 MDHEN and CDR2 SYDVKM come from the germline V gene. V lost 7 bases, J lost 3 bases, and 9 bases stayed unmatched. This CDR3 region has 15 residues.

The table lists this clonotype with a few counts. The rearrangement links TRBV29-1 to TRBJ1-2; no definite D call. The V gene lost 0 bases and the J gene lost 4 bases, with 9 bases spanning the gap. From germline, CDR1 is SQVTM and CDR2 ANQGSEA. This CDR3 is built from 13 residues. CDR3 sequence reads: CSVEDGHSYGYTF. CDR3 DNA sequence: TGCAGCGTTGAAGATGGCCACAGCTATGGCTACACCTTC.

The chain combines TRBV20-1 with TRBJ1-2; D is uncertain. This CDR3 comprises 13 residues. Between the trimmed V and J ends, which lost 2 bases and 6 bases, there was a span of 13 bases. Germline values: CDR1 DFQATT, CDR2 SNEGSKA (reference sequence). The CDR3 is CSARFLLLDGYTF. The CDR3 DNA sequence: TGCAGTGCTAGATTTTTACTGCTCGATGGCTACACCTTC.

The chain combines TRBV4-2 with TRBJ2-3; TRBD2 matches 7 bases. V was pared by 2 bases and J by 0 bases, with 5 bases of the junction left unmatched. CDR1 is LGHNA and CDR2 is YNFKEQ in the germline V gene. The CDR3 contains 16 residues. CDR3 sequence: CASSQTREYSTDTQYF. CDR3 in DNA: TGTGCCAGCAGCCAAACGCGGGAGTATAGCACAGATACGCAGTATTTT.

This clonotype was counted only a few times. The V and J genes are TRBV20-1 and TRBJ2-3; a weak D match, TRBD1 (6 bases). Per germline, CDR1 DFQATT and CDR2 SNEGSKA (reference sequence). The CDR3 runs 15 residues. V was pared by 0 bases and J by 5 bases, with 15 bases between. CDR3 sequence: CSARDLGAGGDTQYF. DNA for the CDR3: TGCAGTGCTAGAGATCTGGGGGCTGGGGGAGATACGCAGTATTTT.

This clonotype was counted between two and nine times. CDR3 region: CASSLGDRYTDTQYF. The CDR3 DNA follows: TGTGCCAGCAGCTTAGGGGACAGATACACAGATACGCAGTATTTT. This chain uses TRBV7-2 with TRBJ2-3; 7 nucleotides align to TRBD1. There are 15 residues in the CDR3. V lost 1 base to trimming and J lost 2 bases; unmatched junction nucleotides: 3. CDR1 and CDR2 from the germline V gene are SGHTA and FQGNSA.

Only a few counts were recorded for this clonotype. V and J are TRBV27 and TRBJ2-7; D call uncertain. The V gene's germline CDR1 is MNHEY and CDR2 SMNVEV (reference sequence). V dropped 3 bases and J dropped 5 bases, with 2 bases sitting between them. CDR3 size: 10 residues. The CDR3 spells CASSFHEQYF. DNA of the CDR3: TGTGCCAGCAGTTTCCACGAGCAGTACTTC.

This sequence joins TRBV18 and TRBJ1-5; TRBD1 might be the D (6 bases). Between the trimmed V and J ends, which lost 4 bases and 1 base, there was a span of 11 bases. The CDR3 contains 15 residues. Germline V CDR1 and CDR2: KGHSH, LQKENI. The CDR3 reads CASSQSQGSNQPQHF. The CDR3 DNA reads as TGTGCCAGCTCACAATCGCAGGGGAGCAATCAGCCCCAGCATTTT. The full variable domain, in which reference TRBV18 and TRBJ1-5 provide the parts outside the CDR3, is NAGVMQNPRHLVRRRGQEARLRCSPMKGHSHVYWYRQLPEEGLKFMVYLQKENIIDESGMPKERFSAEFPKEGPSILRIQQVVRGDSAAYFCASSQSQGSNQPQHFGDGTRLSIL.

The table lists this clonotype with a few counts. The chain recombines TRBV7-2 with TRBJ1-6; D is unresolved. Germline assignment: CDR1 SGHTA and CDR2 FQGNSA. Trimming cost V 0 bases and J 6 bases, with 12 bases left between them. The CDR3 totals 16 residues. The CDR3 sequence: CASSLAQGSSNSPLHF. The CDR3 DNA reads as TGTGCCAGCAGCTTAGCGCAAGGCAGTTCTAATTCACCCCTCCACTTT.

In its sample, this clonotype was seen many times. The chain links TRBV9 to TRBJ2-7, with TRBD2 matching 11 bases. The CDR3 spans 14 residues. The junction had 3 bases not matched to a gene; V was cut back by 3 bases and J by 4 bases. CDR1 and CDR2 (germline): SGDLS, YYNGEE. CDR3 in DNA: TGTGCCAGCAGCGCCGGGACTAGCGGTTACGAGCAGTACTTC. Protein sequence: CASSAGTSGYEQYF.

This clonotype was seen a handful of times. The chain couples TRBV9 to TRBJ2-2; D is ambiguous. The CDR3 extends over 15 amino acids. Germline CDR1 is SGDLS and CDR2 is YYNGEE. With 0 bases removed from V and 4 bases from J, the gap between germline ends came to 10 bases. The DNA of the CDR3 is TGTGCCAGCAGCGTAGAAGGAGCCCTCACCGGGGAGCTGTTTTTT. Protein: CASSVEGALTGELFF.

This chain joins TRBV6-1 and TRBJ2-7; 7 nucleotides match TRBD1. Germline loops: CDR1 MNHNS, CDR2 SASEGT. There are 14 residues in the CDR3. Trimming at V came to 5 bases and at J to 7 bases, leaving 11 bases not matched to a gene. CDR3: CASSRTGAIGEQYF. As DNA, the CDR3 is TGTGCCAGCAGTCGGACAGGAGCAATAGGGGAGCAGTACTTC.

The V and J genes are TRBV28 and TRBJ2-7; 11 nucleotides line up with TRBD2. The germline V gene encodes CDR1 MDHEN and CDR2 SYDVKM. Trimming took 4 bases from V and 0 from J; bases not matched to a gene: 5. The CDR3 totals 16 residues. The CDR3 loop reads CASSSTSGRSSYEQYF. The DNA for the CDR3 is TGTGCCAGCAGTTCAACTAGCGGGAGAAGCTCCTACGAGCAGTACTTC.

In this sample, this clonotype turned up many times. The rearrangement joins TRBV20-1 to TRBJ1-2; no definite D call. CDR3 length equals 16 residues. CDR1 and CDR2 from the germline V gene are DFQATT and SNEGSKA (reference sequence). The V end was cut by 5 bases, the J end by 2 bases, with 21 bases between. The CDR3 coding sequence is TGCAGTGCTCCATCCGGGCCGCTGGGTTTCAACTATGGCTACACCTTC. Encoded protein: CSAPSGPLGFNYGYTF.

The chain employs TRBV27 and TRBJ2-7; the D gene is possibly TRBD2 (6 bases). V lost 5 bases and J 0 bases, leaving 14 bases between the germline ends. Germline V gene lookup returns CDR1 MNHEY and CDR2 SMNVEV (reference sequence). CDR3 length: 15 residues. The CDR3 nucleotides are TGTGCCAGCAGTCCAGATAGCGGACCCTCCTACGAGCAGTACTTC. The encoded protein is CASSPDSGPSYEQYF.

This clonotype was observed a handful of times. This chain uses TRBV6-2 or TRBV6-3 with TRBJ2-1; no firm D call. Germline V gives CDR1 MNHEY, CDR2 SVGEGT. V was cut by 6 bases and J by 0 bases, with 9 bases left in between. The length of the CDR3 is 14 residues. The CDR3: CASRIESSYNEQFF. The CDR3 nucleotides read TGTGCCAGCAGGATTGAGAGCTCCTACAATGAGCAGTTCTTC.

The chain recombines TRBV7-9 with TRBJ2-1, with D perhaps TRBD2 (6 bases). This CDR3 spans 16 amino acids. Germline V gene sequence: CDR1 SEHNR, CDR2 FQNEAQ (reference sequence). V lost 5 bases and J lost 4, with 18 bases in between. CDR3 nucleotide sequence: TGTGCCAGCAGCCCAGTGGAGGGGATGGTGTACAATGAGCAGTTCTTC. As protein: CASSPVEGMVYNEQFF. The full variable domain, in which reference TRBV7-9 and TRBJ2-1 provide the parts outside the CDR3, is DTGVSQNPRHKITKRGQNVTFRCDPISEHNRLYWYRQTLGQGPEFLTYFQNEAQLEKSRLLSDRFSAERPKGSFSTLEIQRTEQGDSAMYLCASSPVEGMVYNEQFFGPGTRLTVL.

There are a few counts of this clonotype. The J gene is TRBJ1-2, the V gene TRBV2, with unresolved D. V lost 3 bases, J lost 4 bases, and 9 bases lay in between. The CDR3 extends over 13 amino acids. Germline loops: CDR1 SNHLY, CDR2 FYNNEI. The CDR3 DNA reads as TGTGCCAGCAGTGATTCCAACCGCTATGGCTACACCTTC. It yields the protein CASSDSNRYGYTF.

CDR3 in DNA: TGTGCCAGCAGCCCTCCGGCCGGACAAATACTAGCCAAAAACATTCAGTACTTC. Translation gives CASSPPAGQILAKNIQYF. The V call is TRBV5-6, the J call TRBJ2-4, with a tentative D call TRBD1 (5 bases). The V gene lost 4 bases and the J gene lost 0 bases, with 20 bases spanning the gap. Germline V gene sequence: CDR1 SGHDT, CDR2 YYEEEE. The CDR3 loop spans 18 amino acids.

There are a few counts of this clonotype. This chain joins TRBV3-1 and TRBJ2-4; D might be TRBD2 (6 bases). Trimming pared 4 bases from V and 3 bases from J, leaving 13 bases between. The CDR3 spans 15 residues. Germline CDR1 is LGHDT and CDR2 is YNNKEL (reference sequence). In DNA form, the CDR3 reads TGTGCCAGCAGCCGAGCCGGGACTGGCAAAAACATTCAGTACTTC. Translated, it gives CASSRAGTGKNIQYF.

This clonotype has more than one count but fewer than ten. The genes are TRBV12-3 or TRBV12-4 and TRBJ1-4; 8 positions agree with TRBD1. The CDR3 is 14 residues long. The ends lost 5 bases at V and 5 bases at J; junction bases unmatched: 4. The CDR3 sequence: CASSGDRRNEKLFF. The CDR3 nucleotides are TGTGCCAGCAGTGGGGACAGGAGGAATGAAAAACTGTTTTTT.

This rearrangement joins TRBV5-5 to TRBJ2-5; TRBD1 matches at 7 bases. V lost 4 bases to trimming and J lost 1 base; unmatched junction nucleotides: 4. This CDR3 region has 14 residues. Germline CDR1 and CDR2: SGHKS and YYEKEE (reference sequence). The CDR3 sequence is CASSQGQLQETQYF. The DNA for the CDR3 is TGTGCCAGCAGCCAGGGACAGCTCCAAGAGACCCAGTACTTC.

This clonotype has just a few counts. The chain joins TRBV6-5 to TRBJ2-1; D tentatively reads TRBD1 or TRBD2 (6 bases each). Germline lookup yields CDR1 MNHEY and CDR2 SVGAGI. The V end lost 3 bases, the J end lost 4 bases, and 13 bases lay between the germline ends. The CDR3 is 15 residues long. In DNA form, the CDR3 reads TGTGCCAGCAGTTATTGGGGGGCTTCTTACAATGAGCAGTTCTTC. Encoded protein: CASSYWGASYNEQFF.

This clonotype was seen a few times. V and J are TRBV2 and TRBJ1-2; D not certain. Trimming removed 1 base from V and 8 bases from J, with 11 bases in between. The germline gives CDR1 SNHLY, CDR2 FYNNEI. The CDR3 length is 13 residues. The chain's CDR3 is CASSEGGPGGYTF. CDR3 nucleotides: TGTGCCAGCAGTGAAGGGGGTCCGGGAGGCTACACCTTC.

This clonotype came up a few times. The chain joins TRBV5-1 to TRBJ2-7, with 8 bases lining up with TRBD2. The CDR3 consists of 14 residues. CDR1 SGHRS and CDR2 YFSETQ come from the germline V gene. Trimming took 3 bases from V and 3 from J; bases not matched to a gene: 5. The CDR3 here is CASSSSSGYYEQYF. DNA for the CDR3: TGCGCCAGCAGCTCGTCTAGCGGGTACTACGAGCAGTACTTC.

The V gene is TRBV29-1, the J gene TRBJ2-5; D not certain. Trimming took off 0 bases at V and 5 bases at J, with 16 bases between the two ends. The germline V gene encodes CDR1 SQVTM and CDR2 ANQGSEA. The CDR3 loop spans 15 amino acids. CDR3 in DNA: TGCAGCGTTGAAGATGAGGACCTGAAGCTCGAGACCCAGTACTTC. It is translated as CSVEDEDLKLETQYF.

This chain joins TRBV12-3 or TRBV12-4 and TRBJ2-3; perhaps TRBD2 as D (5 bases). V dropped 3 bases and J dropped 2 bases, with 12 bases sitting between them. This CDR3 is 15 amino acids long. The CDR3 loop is CASSLLASLTDTQYF. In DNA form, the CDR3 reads TGTGCCAGCAGTTTGTTGGCTAGCCTCACAGATACGCAGTATTTT.